Listed here are 22 T cell receptor beta chains from one sample, sequenced in a study of cytomegalovirus exposure and HLA in healthy donors. The primer mix had 60 Vbeta and 13 Jbeta primers. Assay used: immunoSEQ multiplex PCR; TCRdb lists only in-frame clones, some missing. The repertoire holds 150,000 to 200,000 clones, about 80% seen once, with around 2.2% in the top ten. The sequencing sample was made of PBMCs. These receptors were obtained from a woman under 30 in good health and CMV-seropositive.

This clone was counted only a few times. This chain joins TRBV28 and TRBJ2-1, with 8 bases fitting TRBD1. The germline gives CDR1 MDHEN, CDR2 SYDVKM. Trimming took 10 bases from V and 6 from J; bases not matched to a gene: 11. This CDR3 contains 14 residues. CDR3 loop: CATLDRGGGNEQFF. CDR3 bases: TGTGCCACGCTAGACAGGGGTGGAGGCAATGAGCAGTTCTTC.

The chain uses TRBV6-5 and TRBJ1-2; TRBD1 matches 9 bases. This CDR3 contains 15 residues. Germline CDR1 reads MNHEY; CDR2 reads SVGAGI. V trimming: 4 bases; J trimming: 5 bases; junction bases outside the gene matches: 8. The CDR3 DNA reads TGTGCCAGCAGTTCGTCCGGGACAGGGAGGTATGGCTACACCTTC. Residues: CASSSSGTGRYGYTF.

This chain connects TRBV2 to TRBJ1-1, with D tentatively TRBD1 (6 bases). This CDR3 contains 17 residues. Germline-derived CDR1 and CDR2 are SNHLY and FYNNEI. In nucleotides, the CDR3 is TGTGCTTCGGAGTGGGGGGGGACCATGACTGGGACATCTGAAGCTTTCTTT. Translated: CASEWGGTMTGTSEAFF.

The gene calls are TRBV6-1 and TRBJ1-2, with 8 bases that match TRBD1. CDR3 length: 12 residues. The trim removed 7 bases at V and 7 bases at J, leaving 5 bases unmatched. CDR1 is MNHNS and CDR2 is SASEGT in the germline V gene. The CDR3 nucleotides are TGTGCCAGCATAAGGACAGGGAGTGGCTACACCTTC. This codes for CASIRTGSGYTF.

Note on this clone: Mismatch with germline at one junction end may stem from a read error. The gene calls are TRBV7-9 and TRBJ1-2, with D unclear. The germline V gene has CDR1 SEHNR and CDR2 FQNEAQ (reference sequence). The CDR3 has 16 amino acids. In DNA, the CDR3 is TGTTCCAGCAGCTTAGGTGCCACCTACGTTGGTTTTGGCTACACCTTC. The encoded protein is CSSSLGATYVGFGYTF.

The J gene is TRBJ2-7, the V gene TRBV18, with D hard to call. V lost 2 bases and J 3 bases, leaving 11 bases between the germline ends. The germline V gene encodes CDR1 KGHSH and CDR2 LQKENI. The CDR3 extends over 14 amino acids. The DNA for the CDR3 is TGTGCCAGCTCACCATATCGCGGATACTACGAGCAGTACTTC. Protein product: CASSPYRGYYEQYF.

The gene calls are TRBV6-5 and TRBJ2-2; the match to TRBD1 covers 8 bases. The germline gives CDR1 MNHEY, CDR2 SVGAGI. With 2 bases clipped from V and 1 base from J, the junction kept 0 bases outside the gene matches. The CDR3 contains 15 residues. In nucleotides, the CDR3 is TGTGCCAGCAGTTACGACAGGGGGAACACCGGGGAGCTGTTTTTT. As protein: CASSYDRGNTGELFF.

The chain joins TRBV30 to TRBJ1-6; D possibly corresponds to TRBD1 (5 bases). V gave up 4 bases and J gave up 0 bases, with 13 bases separating them. The CDR3 length is 16 residues. Germline V gene sequence: CDR1 GTSNPN, CDR2 SVGIG (reference sequence). The CDR3 nucleotides read TGTGCCTGGACGGGGGGTAAGAGCTCCTATAATTCACCCCTCCACTTT. It codes for CAWTGGKSSYNSPLHF.

This clone has only one observation. The chain carries TRBV7-2 and TRBJ1-6, with 9 positions matching TRBD1. There are 17 residues in the CDR3. V lost 2 bases and J lost 7; bases outside the gene matches: 9. Germline V gene lookup returns CDR1 SGHTA and CDR2 FQGNSA. The CDR3 reads CASSLRGGDRANSPLHF. The CDR3, as DNA: TGTGCCAGCAGCTTAAGGGGGGGGGACAGGGCCAATTCACCCCTCCACTTT.

The V and J genes are TRBV5-5 and TRBJ2-7; D unclear. The CDR3 is 13 amino acids. V dropped 0 bases and J dropped 0 bases, with 4 bases sitting between them. Germline V gene data show CDR1 as SGHKS and CDR2 as YYEKEE (reference sequence). CDR3 residues: CASSLVISYEQYF. CDR3 coding DNA: TGTGCCAGCAGCTTGGTCATCTCCTACGAGCAGTACTTC.

This clone was picked up one time. The gene calls are TRBV5-6 and TRBJ2-3, with 8 bases fitting TRBD2. The CDR3 has 15 residues. Germline V gives CDR1 SGHDT, CDR2 YYEEEE. V trimming: 0 bases; J trimming: 2 bases; junction bases outside the gene matches: 2. In nucleotides, the CDR3 is TGTGCCAGCAGCTTGGGGCGGGGGGTCACAGATACGCAGTATTTT. Translation gives CASSLGRGVTDTQYF.

The chain employs TRBV5-1 and TRBJ2-7; tentative D call: TRBD1 (5 bases). The CDR3 is 15 amino acids. Germline CDR1 reads SGHRS; CDR2 reads YFSETQ. Trimming took 0 bases from V and 0 from J, leaving 10 bases between them. In nucleotides, the CDR3 is TGCGCCAGCAGCTTGGGTGGACACCTCTCCTACGAGCAGTACTTC. Translating gives CASSLGGHLSYEQYF.

V gene TRBV7-9 combines with J gene TRBJ1-6, with D possibly matching TRBD1 (6 bases). The CDR3 covers 14 residues. CDR1 is SEHNR and CDR2 is FQNEAQ in the germline V gene (reference sequence). V shed 2 bases and J shed 10 bases, with 12 bases lying between them. The DNA of the CDR3 is TGTGCCAGCAGCTTAACGTCGGGGGGCTCACCCCTCCACTTT. It translates to CASSLTSGGSPLHF.

The CDR3 is CASRGRGDGQETQYF. The CDR3 nucleotides are TGTGCCAGCAGGGGGAGGGGAGATGGGCAAGAGACCCAGTACTTC. V gene TRBV2 combines with J gene TRBJ2-5, with TRBD2 identical over 7 bases. J lost 2 bases, V lost 6 bases, and 9 bases had no gene match. This CDR3 is 15 amino acids long. Per the germline V gene, CDR1 is SNHLY and CDR2 is FYNNEI. Variable domain in full (rest from reference TRBV2 and TRBJ2-5): EPEVTQTPSHQVTQMGQEVILRCVPISNHLYFYWYRQILGQKVEFLVSFYNNEISEKSEIFDDQFSVERPDGSNFTLKIRSTKLEDSAMYFCASRGRGDGQETQYFGPGTRLLVL.

V gene TRBV5-1 combines with J gene TRBJ2-1; TRBD1 aligns across 11 bases. The CDR3 runs to 14 residues. The germline V gene has CDR1 SGHRS and CDR2 YFSETQ. V lost 4 bases to trimming and J lost 9 bases; unmatched junction nucleotides: 6. CDR3 loop: CASSQGQGVLEQFF. In nucleotides, the CDR3 is TGCGCCAGCAGCCAGGGACAGGGGGTGCTTGAGCAGTTCTTC.

This chain links TRBV6-5 with TRBJ1-6, with a tentative D call TRBD1 (6 bases). V lost 2 bases to trimming and J lost 10 bases, with 18 bases between them. The CDR3 sequence is 16 residues long. Germline assignment: CDR1 MNHEY and CDR2 SVGAGI. This CDR3 is CASSYAVGGGYSPLHF. The CDR3 nucleotides read TGTGCCAGCAGTTACGCCGTGGGCGGGGGCTACTCACCCCTCCACTTT.

J is TRBJ1-1 and V is TRBV4-2; a weak D match, TRBD1 (5 bases). The germline V gene has CDR1 LGHNA and CDR2 YNFKEQ. The ends were cut back, 1 base at V and 5 bases at J, with 14 bases in the middle. This CDR3 has 15 residues. CDR3 amino acids: CASSQALDRGTEAFF. The CDR3 DNA reads TGTGCCAGCAGCCAAGCCCTGGACCGGGGGACTGAAGCTTTCTTT.

This chain joins TRBV28 and TRBJ2-2, with TRBD2 identical over 10 bases. The length of the CDR3 is 16 residues. Germline-derived CDR1 and CDR2 are MDHEN and SYDVKM. V gave up 7 bases and J gave up 4 bases; unmatched junction bases: 9. The CDR3 reads CASNSGLAEITGELFF. CDR3 in DNA: TGTGCCAGCAATTCTGGACTAGCGGAGATCACCGGGGAGCTGTTTTTT. Together with reference TRBV28 and TRBJ2-2, the CDR3 gives the full variable domain: DVKVTQSSRYLVKRTGEKVFLECVQDMDHENMFWYRQDPGLGLRLIYFSYDVKMKEKGDIPEGYSVSREKKERFSLILESASTNQTSMYLCASNSGLAEITGELFFGEGSRLTVL.

The rearrangement links TRBV6-5 to TRBJ2-7, with a possible D match to TRBD1 (5 bases). This CDR3 is built from 13 residues. Trimming stripped 6 bases from V and 2 bases from J, with 11 bases between. Per germline, CDR1 MNHEY and CDR2 SVGAGI. Written as DNA, the CDR3 is TGTGCCAGCAGACAGCCAGGGACCTACGAGCAGTACTTC. Translation gives CASRQPGTYEQYF.

This chain connects TRBV2 to TRBJ2-5, with 9 bases fitting TRBD2. The trim removed 2 bases at V and 3 bases at J, leaving 4 bases unmatched. Germline values: CDR1 SNHLY, CDR2 FYNNEI. The CDR3 covers 15 residues. The CDR3 sequence is CASSETSGHKETQYF. The CDR3 DNA follows: TGTGCCAGCAGTGAAACTAGCGGGCATAAAGAGACCCAGTACTTC.

Of note for this clone: Other DNA sequences of this sample code for an identical CDR3. The chain carries TRBV5-1 and TRBJ2-7; D gene uncertain. Trimming took off 2 bases at V and 4 bases at J, with 10 bases between the two ends. This CDR3 spans 13 amino acids. Germline assignment: CDR1 SGHRS and CDR2 YFSETQ. This CDR3 is CASSLEVGYEQYF. In nucleotides, the CDR3 is TGCGCCAGCAGCTTAGAGGTCGGGTACGAGCAGTACTTC.

This chain connects TRBV30 to TRBJ1-2; D remains ambiguous. Germline V gene data show CDR1 as GTSNPN and CDR2 as SVGIG (reference sequence). This CDR3 is 16 amino acids long. The V end was cut by 0 bases, the J end by 8 bases, with 22 bases between. CDR3: CAWSVLAGRRLDGYTF. The DNA for the CDR3 is TGTGCCTGGAGTGTACTCGCAGGCCGTCGTCTTGACGGCTACACCTTC.